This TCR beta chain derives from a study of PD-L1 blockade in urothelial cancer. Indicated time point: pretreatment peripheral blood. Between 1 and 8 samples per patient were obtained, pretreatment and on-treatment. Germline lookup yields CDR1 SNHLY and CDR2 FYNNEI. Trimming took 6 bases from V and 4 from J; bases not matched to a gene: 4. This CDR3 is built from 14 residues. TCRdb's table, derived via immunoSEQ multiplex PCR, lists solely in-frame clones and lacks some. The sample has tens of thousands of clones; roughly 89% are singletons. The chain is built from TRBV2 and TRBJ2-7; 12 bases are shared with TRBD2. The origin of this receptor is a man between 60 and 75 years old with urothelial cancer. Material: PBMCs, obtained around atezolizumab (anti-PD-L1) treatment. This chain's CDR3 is CASRITSGGYEQYF. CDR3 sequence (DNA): TGTGCCAGCAGGATCACTAGCGGGGGGTACGAGCAGTACTTC.